This paragraph covers one T cell receptor beta chain sequence. The table came from immunoSEQ multiplex PCR; TCRdb's copy has only in-frame clones and leaves some out. The sample includes 45,000 to 65,000 clones, 80% to 95% seen only once; the top ten take 0.5%. Trimming removed 1 base at V and 2 bases at J, with 9 bases between. Germline CDR1 and CDR2: SGHAT and FQNNGV. The CDR3 has 14 residues. The entry originates in a study of T cell changes during pregnancy in multiple sclerosis. This chain connects TRBV11-2 to TRBJ2-7; D possibly corresponds to TRBD2 (7 bases). This specimen was CD4+ T cells from peripheral blood mononuclear cells, taken in the third trimester of pregnancy. This receptor was obtained from a female donor with multiple sclerosis, enrolled in a pregnancy study. CDR3 DNA: TGTGCCAGCAGCTTAGGGGGGGGCCCCTACGAGCAGTACTTC. Its translation: CASSLGGGPYEQYF.